These 7 T cell receptor beta chains originate from one sample sequenced in a study of response to subunit inactivated influenza vaccine. One entry per CDR3 protein results from TCRdb running MiXCR on the RT-PCR reads. The table has approximately 530,000 distinct CDR3 sequences, roughly 13% seen once. This material consisted of PBMCs from blood, taken 45 days after vaccination. The receptors here all came from a man in his forties or fifties who received an inactivated influenza vaccine.

This clonotype was recorded many times. V is TRBV12-3 or TRBV12-4 and J is TRBJ2-1; D possibly corresponds to TRBD1 (5 bases). The CDR3 is 14 residues long. Trimming pared 7 bases from V and 4 bases from J, leaving 14 bases between. CDR3 bases: TGTGCCAGCACCCAAAGGGGCACATACAATGAGCAGTTCTTC. This translates into CASTQRGTYNEQFF.

This clonotype appeared many times. The CDR3 DNA follows: TGTGCCAGCAGTGGTGACAGGGCGGGCAATCAGCCCCAGCATTTT. Protein product: CASSGDRAGNQPQHF. The rearrangement joins TRBV12-3 or TRBV12-4 to TRBJ1-5; 7 bases align to TRBD1. CDR3 size: 15 residues. Germline trimming cut 5 bases from V and 2 bases from J; bases unmatched to any gene: 6.

This clonotype was seen more than once but under ten times. The chain couples TRBV9 to TRBJ2-2; possible D gene TRBD1, 6 bases. The CDR3 totals 15 residues. V gave up 4 bases and J gave up 3 bases, with 13 bases separating them. Germline CDR1 SGDLS, CDR2 YYNGEE. The CDR3, as DNA: TGTGCCAGCAGCCCTCTGGGGGCAGACACCGGGGAGCTGTTTTTT. It encodes CASSPLGADTGELFF.

This clonotype has ten or more counts. This chain joins TRBV4-2 and TRBJ2-3; 9 nucleotides agree with TRBD1. The germline CDR1 and CDR2 sequences are LGHNA and YNFKEQ. The trim removed 1 base at V and 1 base at J, leaving 0 bases unmatched. CDR3 length: 15 residues. The CDR3 reads CASSQGDRGTDTQYF. The DNA of the CDR3 is TGTGCCAGCAGCCAAGGGGACAGGGGCACAGATACGCAGTATTTT.

The chain carries TRBV7-9 and TRBJ2-3; TRBD2 is a possible D gene (6 bases). Trimming took 8 bases from V and 3 from J, leaving 12 bases between them. This CDR3 has 13 residues. Germline lookup yields CDR1 SEHNR and CDR2 FQNEAQ (reference sequence). CDR3 in DNA: TGTGCCAGCGCCACCGCGGGGACAGATACGCAGTATTTT. This translates into CASATAGTDTQYF.

This clonotype was recorded a few times. The genes are TRBV20-1 and TRBJ2-3; either TRBD1 or TRBD2 may supply D (7 bases each). The CDR3 totals 14 residues. V was clipped by 6 bases and J by 3 bases, with 16 bases between them. The V gene's germline CDR1 is DFQATT and CDR2 SNEGSKA (reference sequence). CDR3 sequence (DNA): TGCAGTGCCAGGGGGGGGGTGAGAACAGATACGCAGTATTTT. Translated, it gives CSARGGVRTDTQYF.

This clonotype has a handful of counts. This sequence joins TRBV20-1 and TRBJ2-3, with D unresolved. CDR3 length equals 14 residues. With 2 bases removed from V and 0 bases from J, the gap between germline ends came to 9 bases. Germline V CDR1 and CDR2: DFQATT, SNEGSKA (reference sequence). Here the CDR3 DNA reads TGCAGTGCTAGACGAAAGGGAAGCACAGATACGCAGTATTTT. As protein: CSARRKGSTDTQYF.